The 20 T cell receptor beta chains reported below all come from one sample, sequenced in a study of T cell changes during pregnancy in multiple sclerosis (dated 2019 in TCRdb). Receptor libraries were prepared by the immunoSEQ multiplex PCR assay. In TCRdb, the immuneACCESS table is reduced to in-frame sequences with V and J assigned. These tables do not hold every clone; where another copy was compared, an unresolved V gene accounts for under half, and the others remain unexplained. Here the sample has around 39,000 clones; almost 95% occur a single time. The top ten clones comprise around 0.45% of the sample. The sequencing used CD4+ T cells from peripheral blood mononuclear cells, collected in the third trimester of pregnancy. Source of these receptors: a female donor in good health, enrolled as a control in a pregnancy study.

The gene calls are TRBV29-1 and TRBJ1-2; no reliable D call. This CDR3 region has 13 residues. V shed 5 bases and J shed 3 bases, with 13 bases lying between them. CDR1 and CDR2 from the germline V gene are SQVTM and ANQGSEA. This CDR3 is CSVPNRTHYGYTF. For the CDR3, the DNA is TGCAGCGTTCCCAACAGAACGCACTATGGCTACACCTTC.

The V and J genes are TRBV6-1 and TRBJ2-4; D remains ambiguous. This CDR3 has 15 residues. Germline V gene data show CDR1 as MNHNS and CDR2 as SASEGT. Trimming pared 0 bases from V and 5 bases from J, leaving 11 bases between. The CDR3 sequence: CASSEAANYQNIQYF. CDR3 nucleotides: TGTGCCAGCAGTGAAGCAGCAAACTACCAAAACATTCAGTACTTC.

The rearrangement links TRBV5-1 to TRBJ1-4, with 7 bases matching TRBD1. In germline, CDR1 is SGHRS, CDR2 YFSETQ. The CDR3 sequence is 15 residues long. The V gene end was trimmed by 5 bases and the J gene end by 3 bases; junction bases not matched to a gene: 7. This CDR3 reads CASRATGEPNEKLFF. The CDR3 DNA sequence: TGCGCCAGCAGGGCTACAGGGGAGCCTAATGAAAAACTGTTTTTT.

The count of this clone is one. J is TRBJ1-1 and V is TRBV7-2; weak D call: TRBD1 (5 bases). The CDR3 sequence is 14 residues long. V was clipped by 6 bases and J by 0 bases, with 11 bases between them. Germline-derived CDR1 and CDR2 are SGHTA and FQGNSA. CDR3 coding DNA: TGTGCCAGCAGTCTAAGACAGATGAACACTGAAGCTTTCTTT. Protein product: CASSLRQMNTEAFF.

This clone was picked up a small number of times. V and J are TRBV7-2 and TRBJ1-1, with D maybe TRBD1 (5 bases). The CDR3 runs 15 residues. CDR1 SGHTA and CDR2 FQGNSA come from the germline V gene. V dropped 1 base and J dropped 0 bases, with 9 bases sitting between them. CDR3 DNA: TGTGCCAGCAGCTTAGGGGGACTGATGAACACTGAAGCTTTCTTT. Amino acid sequence: CASSLGGLMNTEAFF.

The chain has TRBV28 and TRBJ2-2, with a possible D match to TRBD2 (6 bases). CDR3 size: 14 residues. CDR1 is MDHEN, CDR2 SYDVKM, per germline. With 3 bases removed from V and 1 base from J, the gap between germline ends came to 6 bases. CDR3 sequence reads: CASSLGGNTGELFF. CDR3 in DNA: TGTGCCAGCAGTTTGGGGGGGAACACCGGGGAGCTGTTTTTT.

V gene TRBV5-6 combines with J gene TRBJ1-2; D perhaps matches TRBD1 (6 bases). The CDR3 is 15 residues long. Germline CDR1 reads SGHDT; CDR2 reads YYEEEE. Trimming stripped 1 base from V and 4 bases from J, with 14 bases between. The CDR3 nucleotides read TGTGCCAGCAGCTTGTGGGACAAGGCCTTCTATGGCTACACCTTC. It encodes CASSLWDKAFYGYTF.

This chain links TRBV18 with TRBJ1-2; TRBD1 matches 7 bases. Germline CDR1 is KGHSH and CDR2 is LQKENI. The CDR3 is 14 amino acids. V dropped 6 bases and J dropped 4; count of bases not matched to a gene: 8. For the CDR3, the DNA is TGTGCCAGCTCCCCGACAGGGAGAGGCTATGGCTACACCTTC. Protein: CASSPTGRGYGYTF.

The rearrangement links TRBV28 to TRBJ2-2, with 8 bases matching TRBD2. Germline V gene data show CDR1 as MDHEN and CDR2 as SYDVKM. Unmatched junction bases numbered 4, after V lost 3 bases and J lost 4 bases. This CDR3 has 15 residues. The CDR3 region has the DNA TGTGCCAGCAGTTTTTTAGCGGGGAGCACCGGGGAGCTGTTTTTT. Amino acids: CASSFLAGSTGELFF.

CDR3 sequence: CASSQTPSSYNEQFF. CDR3 nucleotide sequence: TGTGCCAGCAGCCAGACACCAAGCTCCTACAATGAGCAGTTCTTC. V is TRBV9 and J is TRBJ2-1; no clear D gene. V was trimmed by 4 bases and J by 0 bases, leaving 11 bases between them. The CDR3 runs 15 residues. Germline CDR1 is SGDLS and CDR2 is YYNGEE.

The chain is built from TRBV5-1 and TRBJ2-1; 11 bases line up with TRBD1. V lost 3 bases and J lost 14; bases outside the gene matches: 13. This CDR3 has 15 amino acids. The germline CDR1 and CDR2 sequences are SGHRS and YFSETQ. The DNA of the CDR3 is TGCGCCAGCAGCTGGGGGGACAGGGGGAATGGGATGGAGTTCTTC. Translation gives CASSWGDRGNGMEFF. Full variable domain (remainder filled in from reference TRBV5-1 and TRBJ2-1): KAGVTQTPRYLIKTRGQQVTLSCSPISGHRSVSWYQQTPGQGLQFLFEYFSETQRNKGNFPGRFSGRQFSNSRSEMNVSTLELGDSALYLCASSWGDRGNGMEFFGPGTRLTVL.

This chain joins TRBV28 and TRBJ2-1; TRBD2 aligns across 8 bases. Germline CDR1 reads MDHEN; CDR2 reads SYDVKM. V lost 5 bases to trimming and J lost 7 bases; unmatched junction nucleotides: 16. The CDR3 has 17 amino acids. In DNA, the CDR3 is TGTGCCAGCAGTATACCCCTAGGAACGGGGGGGTTAAATGAGCAGTTCTTC. This translates into CASSIPLGTGGLNEQFF.

This clone was seen a few times. The chain joins TRBV5-1 to TRBJ1-2, with D possibly being TRBD1 (6 bases). Germline CDR1 SGHRS, CDR2 YFSETQ. V lost 4 bases and J 6 bases, leaving 16 bases between the germline ends. The CDR3 contains 14 residues. CDR3 in amino acids: CASSQGGQSHGYTF. CDR3 DNA sequence: TGCGCCAGCAGCCAAGGGGGACAATCTCATGGCTACACCTTC. Complete variable domain (other parts from reference TRBV5-1 and TRBJ1-2): KAGVTQTPRYLIKTRGQQVTLSCSPISGHRSVSWYQQTPGQGLQFLFEYFSETQRNKGNFPGRFSGRQFSNSRSEMNVSTLELGDSALYLCASSQGGQSHGYTFGSGTRLTVV.

With respect to this clone: At one of its ends the junction is not consistent with the germline gene, which may arise from a read error. The chain employs TRBV7-3 and TRBJ2-6; tentative D call: TRBD1 (5 bases). This CDR3 is 16 amino acids long. Germline CDR1 and CDR2: SGHTA and FQGTGA. CDR3 sequence reads: CASRLKPGPGANVLTF. DNA of the CDR3: TGTGCCAGCAGGTTAAAACCAGGGCCTGGGGCCAACGTCCTGACTTTC. Supplemented by reference TRBV7-3 and TRBJ2-6, the full variable domain reads GAGVSQTPSNKVTEKGKYVELRCDPISGHTALYWYRQSLGQGPEFLIYFQGTGAADDSGLPNDRFFAVRPEGSVSTLKIQRTERGDSAVYLCASRLKPGPGANVLTFGAGSRLTVL.

The V call is TRBV7-2, the J call TRBJ1-6; TRBD1 is a possible D gene (5 bases). Per the germline V gene, CDR1 is SGHTA and CDR2 is FQGNSA. The CDR3 covers 14 residues. Deletions cut 5 bases from V and 1 base from J, with 6 bases between. The CDR3 DNA follows: TGTGCCAGCAGCCGGGGGTCCTATAATTCACCCCTCCACTTT. It codes for CASSRGSYNSPLHF.

The J gene is TRBJ1-5, the V gene TRBV11-2; the match to TRBD1 covers 7 bases. The trim removed 4 bases at V and 0 bases at J, leaving 6 bases unmatched. The length of the CDR3 is 16 residues. Germline-derived CDR1 and CDR2 are SGHAT and FQNNGV. DNA of the CDR3: TGTGCCAGCAGCTCCTTGACAGGGTATAGCAATCAGCCCCAGCATTTT. Residues: CASSSLTGYSNQPQHF. Full variable domain (rest looked up from reference TRBV11-2 and TRBJ1-5): EAGVAQSPRYKIIEKRQSVAFWCNPISGHATLYWYQQILGQGPKLLIQFQNNGVVDDSQLPKDRFSAERLKGVDSTLKIQPAKLEDSAVYLCASSSLTGYSNQPQHFGDGTRLSIL.

This clone has just a few counts. This rearrangement joins TRBV7-2 to TRBJ1-1, with a tentative D call TRBD1 (6 bases). The length of the CDR3 is 13 residues. The germline V gene has CDR1 SGHTA and CDR2 FQGNSA. The germline V and J ends were trimmed by 6 bases and 1 base, with 9 bases remaining between them. The CDR3 is CASSSGQNTEAFF. CDR3 bases: TGTGCCAGCAGTTCGGGACAGAACACTGAAGCTTTCTTT.

The gene calls are TRBV18 and TRBJ2-1, with 8 bases fitting TRBD1. With V trimmed by 6 bases and J by 8 bases, 6 bases remained unmatched. The CDR3 is 13 amino acids. Germline V gene sequence: CDR1 KGHSH, CDR2 LQKENI. CDR3 sequence reads: CASSYGQGHEQFF. The CDR3 region has the DNA TGTGCCAGCTCGTACGGACAGGGACATGAGCAGTTCTTC.

The rearrangement joins TRBV9 to TRBJ2-7; D possibly corresponds to TRBD2 (6 bases). Germline lookup yields CDR1 SGDLS and CDR2 YYNGEE. V dropped 3 bases and J dropped 6 bases, with 16 bases sitting between them. CDR3 length equals 14 residues. The CDR3 sequence: CASSAGSGDGEQYF. The CDR3, as DNA: TGTGCCAGCAGCGCGGGGTCGGGGGATGGCGAGCAGTACTTC.

The CDR3 loop is CSGWEGGANEKLFF. The CDR3 bases are TGCAGCGGATGGGAAGGGGGAGCTAATGAAAAACTGTTTTTT. The genes are TRBV29-1 and TRBJ1-4, with D perhaps matching TRBD1 (6 bases). Looked up from germline, CDR1 is SQVTM and CDR2 is ANQGSEA. CDR3 size: 14 residues. Trimming took 7 bases from V and 3 from J, leaving 15 bases between them.